This T cell receptor (beta chain) derives from a study of T cell repertoires in cytomegalovirus infection. At the level of the study: A matching HLA type, together with CMV infection, was signaled by public TCR beta signatures. General study points: It was HLA-C-restricted CMV-specific TCR beta clonotypes that dominated the response ex vivo. Summed public TCR beta family frequency identified CMV carriers bearing the relevant HLA.

V was pared by 3 bases and J by 3 bases, with 7 bases of the junction left unmatched. This CDR3 comprises 16 residues. Germline V gene lookup returns CDR1 KGHDR and CDR2 SFDVKD. This clonotype was counted at least ten times. Its antigen remains unknown. TCRdb re-called the reads through MiXCR, storing one row per CDR3 protein. The table has 350,000 to 450,000 distinct CDR3 sequences, 18% seen once. Specimen: PBMCs. The TCR was taken from a human donor in good health (CMV status not recorded). Some clones in this sample may be carry-over from other donors' samples. The chain uses TRBV24-1 and TRBJ2-1; 7 bases align to TRBD1. CDR3 DNA sequence: TGTGCCACCAGTGATAGGACAGGTCGGGACTACAATGAGCAGTTCTTC. It translates to CATSDRTGRDYNEQFF.